Below, 2 T cell receptor beta chains from the same sample are listed, as sequenced in a study of control samples from healthy donors and cancer patients. Produced via immunoSEQ multiplex PCR; TCRdb's table is partial and in-frame only. The data show 200,000 or so clones, with around 94% seen just once and approximately 1.5% held by the top ten. Sequencing used blood. The receptors here all came from a man aged 50 to 60 in good health.

This clone came up once. This sequence joins TRBV15 and TRBJ1-2; a possible D gene is TRBD1 (5 bases). The germline V gene has CDR1 LNHNV and CDR2 YYDKDF (reference sequence). Trimming pared 0 bases from V and 4 bases from J, leaving 12 bases between. The CDR3 is made up of 15 amino acids. The CDR3 DNA reads as TGTGCCACCAGCAGAGATGGAATAGGGGTCTATGGCTACACCTTC. Protein sequence: CATSRDGIGVYGYTF.

The chain combines TRBV30 with TRBJ1-2; D gene unclear. This CDR3 region has 12 residues. Trimming stripped 0 bases from V and 7 bases from J, with 9 bases between. Per the germline V gene, CDR1 is GTSNPN and CDR2 is SVGIG (reference sequence). The CDR3 protein is CAWSVILSGYTF. The CDR3 DNA sequence: TGTGCCTGGAGTGTAATCTTGAGTGGCTACACCTTC.